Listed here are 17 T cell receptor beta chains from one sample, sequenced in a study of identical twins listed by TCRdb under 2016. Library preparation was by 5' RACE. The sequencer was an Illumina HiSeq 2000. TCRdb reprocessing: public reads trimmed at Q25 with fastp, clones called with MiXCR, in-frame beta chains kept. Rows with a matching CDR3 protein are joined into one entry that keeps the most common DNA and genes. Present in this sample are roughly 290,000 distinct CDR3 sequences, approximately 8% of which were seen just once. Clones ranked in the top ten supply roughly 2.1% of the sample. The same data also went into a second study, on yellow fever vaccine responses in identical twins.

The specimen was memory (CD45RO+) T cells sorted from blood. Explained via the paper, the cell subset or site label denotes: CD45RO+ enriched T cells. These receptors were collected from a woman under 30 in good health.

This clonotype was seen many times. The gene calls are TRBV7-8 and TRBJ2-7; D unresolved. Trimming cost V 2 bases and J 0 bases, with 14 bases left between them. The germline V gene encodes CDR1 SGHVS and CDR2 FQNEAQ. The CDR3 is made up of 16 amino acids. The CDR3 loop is CASSLIWQPFSYEQYF. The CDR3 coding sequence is TGTGCCAGCAGCTTAATTTGGCAGCCTTTCTCCTACGAGCAGTACTTC.

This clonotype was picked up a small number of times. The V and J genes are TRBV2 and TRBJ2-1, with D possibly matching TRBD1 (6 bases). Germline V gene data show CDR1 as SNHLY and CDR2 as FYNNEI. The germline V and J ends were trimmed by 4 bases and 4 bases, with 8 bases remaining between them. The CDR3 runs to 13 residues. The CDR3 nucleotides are TGTGCCAGCAGTGGACAGGAATACAATGAGCAGTTCTTC. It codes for CASSGQEYNEQFF.

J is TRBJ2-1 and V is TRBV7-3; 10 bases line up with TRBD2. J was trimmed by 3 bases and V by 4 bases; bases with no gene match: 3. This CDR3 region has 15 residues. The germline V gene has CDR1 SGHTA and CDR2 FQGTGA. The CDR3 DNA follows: TGTGCCAGCAGCTGGATAGCGGGAGGCTACAATGAGCAGTTCTTC. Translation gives CASSWIAGGYNEQFF.

The CDR3: CASSNRTARRRVETQYF. The CDR3, as DNA: TGTGCCAGCAGTAACAGGACAGCCAGGCGTCGGGTAGAGACCCAGTACTTC. The rearrangement joins TRBV6-2 or TRBV6-3 to TRBJ2-5, with a tentative D call TRBD1 (6 bases). The CDR3 length is 17 residues. V lost 5 bases, J lost 4 bases, and 23 bases lay in between. Germline assignment: CDR1 MNHEY and CDR2 SVGEGT.

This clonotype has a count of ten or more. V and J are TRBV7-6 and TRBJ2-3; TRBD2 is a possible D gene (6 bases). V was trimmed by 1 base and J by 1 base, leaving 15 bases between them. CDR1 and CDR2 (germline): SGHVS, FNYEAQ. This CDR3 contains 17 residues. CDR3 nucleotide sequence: TGTGCCAGCAGCTTAGGTTCGGCGGGATGGGGCACAGATACGCAGTATTTT. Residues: CASSLGSAGWGTDTQYF.

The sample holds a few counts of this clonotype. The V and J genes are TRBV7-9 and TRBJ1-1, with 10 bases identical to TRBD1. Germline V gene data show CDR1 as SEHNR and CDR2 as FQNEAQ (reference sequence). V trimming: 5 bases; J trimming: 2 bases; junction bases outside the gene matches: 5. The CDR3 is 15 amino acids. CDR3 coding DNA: TGTGCCAGCAGCCAACGGGACAGGGGAAACACTGAAGCTTTCTTT. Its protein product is CASSQRDRGNTEAFF. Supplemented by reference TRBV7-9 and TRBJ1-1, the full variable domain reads DTGVSQNPRHKITKRGQNVTFRCDPISEHNRLYWYRQTLGQGPEFLTYFQNEAQLEKSRLLSDRFSAERPKGSFSTLEIQRTEQGDSAMYLCASSQRDRGNTEAFFGQGTRLTVV.

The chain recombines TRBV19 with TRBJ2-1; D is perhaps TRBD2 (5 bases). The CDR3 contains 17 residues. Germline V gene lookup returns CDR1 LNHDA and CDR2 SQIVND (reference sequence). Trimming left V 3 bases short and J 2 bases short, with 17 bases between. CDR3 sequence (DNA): TGTGCCAGTAGTATGCCCGCGCAGGAGCGGACCTACAATGAGCAGTTCTTC. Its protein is CASSMPAQERTYNEQFF.

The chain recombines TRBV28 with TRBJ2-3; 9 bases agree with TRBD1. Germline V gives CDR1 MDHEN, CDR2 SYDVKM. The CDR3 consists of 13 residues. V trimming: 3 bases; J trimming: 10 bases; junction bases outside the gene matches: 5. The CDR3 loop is CASSLETGGSQYF. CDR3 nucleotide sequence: TGTGCCAGCAGTTTGGAGACAGGGGGATCGCAGTATTTT.

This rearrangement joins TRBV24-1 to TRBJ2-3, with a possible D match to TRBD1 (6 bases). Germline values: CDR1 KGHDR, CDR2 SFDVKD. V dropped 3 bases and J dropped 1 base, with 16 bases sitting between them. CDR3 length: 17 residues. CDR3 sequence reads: CATSDLPRGFGTDTQYF. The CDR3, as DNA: TGTGCCACCAGTGATCTACCAAGGGGGTTCGGCACAGATACGCAGTATTTT.

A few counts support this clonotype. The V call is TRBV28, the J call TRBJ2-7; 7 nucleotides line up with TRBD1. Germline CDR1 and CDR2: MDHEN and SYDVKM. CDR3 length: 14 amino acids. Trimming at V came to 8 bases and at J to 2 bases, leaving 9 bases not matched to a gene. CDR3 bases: TGTGCCAGCGACCCGGGACAGCCGACCTACGAGCAGTACTTC. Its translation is CASDPGQPTYEQYF.

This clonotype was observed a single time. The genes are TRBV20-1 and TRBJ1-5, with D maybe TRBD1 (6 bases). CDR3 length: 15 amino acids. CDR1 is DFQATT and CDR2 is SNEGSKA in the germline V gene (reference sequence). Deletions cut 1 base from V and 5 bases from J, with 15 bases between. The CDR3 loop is CSARVEDRSHQPQHF. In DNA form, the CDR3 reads TGCAGTGCTAGAGTAGAGGACAGATCCCATCAGCCCCAGCATTTT.

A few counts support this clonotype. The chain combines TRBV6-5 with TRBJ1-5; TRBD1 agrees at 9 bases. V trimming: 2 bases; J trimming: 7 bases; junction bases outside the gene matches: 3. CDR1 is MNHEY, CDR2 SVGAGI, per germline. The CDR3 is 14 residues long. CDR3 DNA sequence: TGTGCCAGCAGTTACCAGACAGGGGGACAGCCCCAGCATTTT. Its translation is CASSYQTGGQPQHF.

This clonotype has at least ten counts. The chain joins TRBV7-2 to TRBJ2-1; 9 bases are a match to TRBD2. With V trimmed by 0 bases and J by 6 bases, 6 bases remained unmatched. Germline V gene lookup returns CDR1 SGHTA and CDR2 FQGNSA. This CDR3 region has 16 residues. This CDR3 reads CASSLALIAGANEQFF. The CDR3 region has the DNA TGTGCCAGCAGCTTAGCGTTAATAGCGGGAGCCAATGAGCAGTTCTTC.

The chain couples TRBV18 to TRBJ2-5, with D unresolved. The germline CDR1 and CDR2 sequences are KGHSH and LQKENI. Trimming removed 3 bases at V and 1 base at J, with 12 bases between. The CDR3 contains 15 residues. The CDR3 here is CASSPGLTLQETQYF. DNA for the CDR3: TGTGCCAGCTCACCCGGATTGACTCTCCAAGAGACCCAGTACTTC.

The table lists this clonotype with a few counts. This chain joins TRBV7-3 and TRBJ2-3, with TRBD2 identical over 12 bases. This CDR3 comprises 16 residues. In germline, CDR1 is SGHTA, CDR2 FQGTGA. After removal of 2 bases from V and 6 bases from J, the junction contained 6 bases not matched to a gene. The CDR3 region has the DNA TGTGCCAGCAGCTTACTAGCGGGAGGGGGTGGGGATACGCAGTATTTT. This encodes CASSLLAGGGGDTQYF.

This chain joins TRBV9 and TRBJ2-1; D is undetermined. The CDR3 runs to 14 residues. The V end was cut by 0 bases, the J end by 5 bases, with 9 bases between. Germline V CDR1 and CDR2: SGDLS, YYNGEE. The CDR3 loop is CASSVEIGNNEQFF. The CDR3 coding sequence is TGTGCCAGCAGCGTAGAAATCGGCAACAATGAGCAGTTCTTC.

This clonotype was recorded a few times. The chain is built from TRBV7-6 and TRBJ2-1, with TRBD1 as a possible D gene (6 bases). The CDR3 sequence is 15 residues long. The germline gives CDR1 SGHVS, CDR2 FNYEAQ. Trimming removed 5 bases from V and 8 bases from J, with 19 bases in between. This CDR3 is CASSHKQGFWDEQFF. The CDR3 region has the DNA TGTGCCAGCAGCCACAAACAGGGTTTTTGGGATGAGCAGTTCTTC.